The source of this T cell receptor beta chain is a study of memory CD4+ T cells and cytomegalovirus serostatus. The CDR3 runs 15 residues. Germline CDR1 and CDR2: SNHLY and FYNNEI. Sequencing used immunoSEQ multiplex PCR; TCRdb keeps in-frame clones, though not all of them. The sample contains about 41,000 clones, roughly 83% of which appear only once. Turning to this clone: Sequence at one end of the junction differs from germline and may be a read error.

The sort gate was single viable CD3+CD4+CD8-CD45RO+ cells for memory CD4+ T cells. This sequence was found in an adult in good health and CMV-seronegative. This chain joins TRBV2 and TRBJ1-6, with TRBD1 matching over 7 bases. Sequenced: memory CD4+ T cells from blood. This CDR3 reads CASREGTVRNSPLHF. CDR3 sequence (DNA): TGTGCCAGCAGAGAAGGGACAGTGCGTAATTCACCCCTCCACTTT.